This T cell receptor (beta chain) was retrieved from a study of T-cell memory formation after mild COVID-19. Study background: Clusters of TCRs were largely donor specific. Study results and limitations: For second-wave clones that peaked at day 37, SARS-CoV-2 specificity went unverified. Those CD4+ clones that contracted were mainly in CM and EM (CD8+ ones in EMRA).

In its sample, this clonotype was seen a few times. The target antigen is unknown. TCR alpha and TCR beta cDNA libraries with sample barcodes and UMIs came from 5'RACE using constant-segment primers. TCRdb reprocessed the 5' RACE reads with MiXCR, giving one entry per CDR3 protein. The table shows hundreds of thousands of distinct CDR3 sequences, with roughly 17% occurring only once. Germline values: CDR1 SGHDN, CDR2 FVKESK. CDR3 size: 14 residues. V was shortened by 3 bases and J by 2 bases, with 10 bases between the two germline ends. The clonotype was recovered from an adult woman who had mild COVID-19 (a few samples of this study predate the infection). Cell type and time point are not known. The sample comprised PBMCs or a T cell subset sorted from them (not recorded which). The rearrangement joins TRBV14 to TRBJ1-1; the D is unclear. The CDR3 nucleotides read TGTGCCAGCAGCCAGTACCGGGCCAACACTGAAGCTTTCTTT. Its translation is CASSQYRANTEAFF.